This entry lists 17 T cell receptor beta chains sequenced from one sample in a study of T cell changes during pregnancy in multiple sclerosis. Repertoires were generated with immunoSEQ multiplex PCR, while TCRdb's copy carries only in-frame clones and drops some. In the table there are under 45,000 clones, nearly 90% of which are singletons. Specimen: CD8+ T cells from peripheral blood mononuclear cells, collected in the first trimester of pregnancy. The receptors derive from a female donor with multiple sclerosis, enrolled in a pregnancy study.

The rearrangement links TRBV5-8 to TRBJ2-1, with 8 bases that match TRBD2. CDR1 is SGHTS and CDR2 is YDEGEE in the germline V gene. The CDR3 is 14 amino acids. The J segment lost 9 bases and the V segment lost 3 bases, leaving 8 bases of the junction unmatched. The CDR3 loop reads CASSSGTSIGEQFF. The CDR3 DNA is TGTGCCAGCAGCTCCGGGACTAGTATCGGTGAGCAGTTCTTC.

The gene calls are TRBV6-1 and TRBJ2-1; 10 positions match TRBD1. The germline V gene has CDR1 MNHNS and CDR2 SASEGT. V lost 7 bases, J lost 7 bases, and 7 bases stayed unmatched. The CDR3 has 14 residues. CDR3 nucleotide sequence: TGTGCCAGCACCGGGACAGGGGATTTAAATGAGCAGTTCTTC. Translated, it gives CASTGTGDLNEQFF.

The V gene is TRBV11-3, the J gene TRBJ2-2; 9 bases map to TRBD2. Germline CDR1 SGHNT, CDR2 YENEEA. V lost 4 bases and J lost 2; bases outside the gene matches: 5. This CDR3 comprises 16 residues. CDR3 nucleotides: TGTGCCAGCAGCTCCGCGGGGGGGGAAAACACCGGGGAGCTGTTTTTT. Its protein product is CASSSAGGENTGELFF.

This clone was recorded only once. CDR3 amino acids: CASSRGQGLRSPLHF. CDR3 sequence (DNA): TGCGCCAGCAGCCGCGGACAGGGGCTACGCTCACCCCTCCACTTT. The chain uses TRBV4-3 and TRBJ1-6; 9 nucleotides line up with TRBD1. The CDR3 loop spans 15 amino acids. Germline V CDR1 and CDR2: LGHNA, YSLEER. V was clipped by 4 bases and J by 10 bases; unmatched bases: 8.

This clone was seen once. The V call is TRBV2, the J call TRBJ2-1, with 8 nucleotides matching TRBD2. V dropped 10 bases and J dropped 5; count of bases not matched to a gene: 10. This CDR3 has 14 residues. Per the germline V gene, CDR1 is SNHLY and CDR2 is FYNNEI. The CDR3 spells CATLLAGGDNEQFF. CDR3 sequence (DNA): TGTGCCACCCTTCTAGCGGGCGGGGACAATGAGCAGTTCTTC.

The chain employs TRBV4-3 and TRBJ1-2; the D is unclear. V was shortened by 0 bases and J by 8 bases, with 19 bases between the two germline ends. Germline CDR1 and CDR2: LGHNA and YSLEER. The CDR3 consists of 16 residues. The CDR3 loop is CASSQEFTGFLSGYTF. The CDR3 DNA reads TGCGCCAGCAGCCAAGAGTTTACGGGGTTTTTAAGCGGCTACACCTTC.

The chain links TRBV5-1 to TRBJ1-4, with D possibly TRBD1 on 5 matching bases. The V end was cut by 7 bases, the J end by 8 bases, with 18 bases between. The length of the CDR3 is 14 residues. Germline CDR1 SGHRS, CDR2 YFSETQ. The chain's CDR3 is CASGPGLGEEKLFF. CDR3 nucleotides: TGCGCCAGCGGACCGGGACTCGGCGAAGAAAAACTGTTTTTT.

CDR3 nucleotides: TGTGCCAGTAGTATGGGGGACTGGTCGTCGTACGAGCAGTACTTC. It codes for CASSMGDWSSYEQYF. The J gene is TRBJ2-7, the V gene TRBV19; D perhaps matches TRBD2 (6 bases). The CDR3 totals 15 residues. The V end was cut by 3 bases, the J end by 4 bases, with 16 bases between. CDR1 and CDR2 (germline): LNHDA, SQIVND (reference sequence).

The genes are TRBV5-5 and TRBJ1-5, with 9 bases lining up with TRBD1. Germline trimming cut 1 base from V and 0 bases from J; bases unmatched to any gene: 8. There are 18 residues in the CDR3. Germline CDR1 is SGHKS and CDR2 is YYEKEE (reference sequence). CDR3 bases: TGTGCCAGCAGCTTGTGGGGACAGGGACTTTCTAGCAATCAGCCCCAGCATTTT. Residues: CASSLWGQGLSSNQPQHF.

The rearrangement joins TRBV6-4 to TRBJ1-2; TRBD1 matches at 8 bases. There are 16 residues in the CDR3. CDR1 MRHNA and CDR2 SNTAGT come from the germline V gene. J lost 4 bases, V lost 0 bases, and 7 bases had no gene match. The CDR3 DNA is TGTGCCAGCAGTGACTCCGCGGACAGGGCGTCCTATGGCTACACCTTC. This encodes CASSDSADRASYGYTF.

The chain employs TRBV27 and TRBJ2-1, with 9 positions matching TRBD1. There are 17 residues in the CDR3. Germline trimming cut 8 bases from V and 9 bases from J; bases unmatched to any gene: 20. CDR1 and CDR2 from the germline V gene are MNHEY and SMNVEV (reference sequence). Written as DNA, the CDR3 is TGTGCCAGCCGCACCCGGGACAGGGAGAGTGTCGTTATTGAGCAGTTCTTC. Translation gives CASRTRDRESVVIEQFF.

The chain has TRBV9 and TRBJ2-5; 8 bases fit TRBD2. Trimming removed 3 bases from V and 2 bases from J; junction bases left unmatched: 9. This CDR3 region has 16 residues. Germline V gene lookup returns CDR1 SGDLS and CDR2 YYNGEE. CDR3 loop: CASSAGDSGGQETQYF. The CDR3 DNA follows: TGTGCCAGCAGCGCGGGGGATTCGGGGGGGCAAGAGACCCAGTACTTC.

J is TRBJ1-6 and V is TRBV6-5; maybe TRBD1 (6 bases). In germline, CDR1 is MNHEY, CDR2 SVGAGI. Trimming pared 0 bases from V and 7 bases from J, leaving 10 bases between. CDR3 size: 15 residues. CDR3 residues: CASSYSTGSNSPLHF. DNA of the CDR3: TGTGCCAGCAGTTACTCAACAGGGTCAAATTCACCCCTCCACTTT.

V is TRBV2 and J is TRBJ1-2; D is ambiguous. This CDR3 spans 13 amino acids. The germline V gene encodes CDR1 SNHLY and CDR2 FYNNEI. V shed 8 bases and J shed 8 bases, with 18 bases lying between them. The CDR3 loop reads CASFSVQLWGYTF. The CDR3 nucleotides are TGTGCCAGCTTTTCAGTACAGCTGTGGGGCTACACCTTC.

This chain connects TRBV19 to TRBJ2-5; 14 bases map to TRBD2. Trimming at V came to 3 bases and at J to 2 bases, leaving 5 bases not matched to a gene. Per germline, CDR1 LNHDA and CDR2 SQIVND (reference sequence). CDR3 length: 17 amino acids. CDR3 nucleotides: TGTGCCAGTAGTATCGGGACTAGCGGGGGACCGCAAGAGACCCAGTACTTC. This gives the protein CASSIGTSGGPQETQYF. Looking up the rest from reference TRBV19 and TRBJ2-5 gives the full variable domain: DGGITQSPKYLFRKEGQNVTLSCEQNLNHDAMYWYRQDPGQGLRLIYYSQIVNDFQKGDIAEGYSVSREKKESFPLTVTSAQKNPTAFYLCASSIGTSGGPQETQYFGPGTRLLVL.

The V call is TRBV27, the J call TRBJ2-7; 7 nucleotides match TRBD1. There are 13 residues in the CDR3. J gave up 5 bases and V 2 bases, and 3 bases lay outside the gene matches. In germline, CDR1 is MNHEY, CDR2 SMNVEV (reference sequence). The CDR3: CASSLEGANEQYF. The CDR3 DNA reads TGTGCCAGCAGTTTAGAGGGGGCTAACGAGCAGTACTTC.

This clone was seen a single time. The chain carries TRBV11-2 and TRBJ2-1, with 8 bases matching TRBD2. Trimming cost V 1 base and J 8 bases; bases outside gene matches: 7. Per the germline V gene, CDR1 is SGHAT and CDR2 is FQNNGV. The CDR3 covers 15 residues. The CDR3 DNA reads TGTGCCAGCAGCTTAGGACGGGGGGGCCTTCATGAGCAGTTCTTC. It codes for CASSLGRGGLHEQFF.